The TCR beta chain under discussion was sequenced for a study of neurological immune-mediated disorders. This clonotype was recorded at least ten times. TCRdb recomputed calls from the 5' RACE reads with MiXCR, one row per CDR3 protein. The table has 85,000 to 90,000 distinct CDR3 sequences, around 3.5% seen once; the top ten hold 2.5% to 3%. The ends were cut back, 0 bases at V and 6 bases at J, with 25 bases in the middle. There are 19 residues in the CDR3. Germline lookup yields CDR1 SGDLS and CDR2 YYNGEE. Material for sequencing was PBMCs. This clonotype originated in a woman in her fifties or sixties with multiple sclerosis. V is TRBV9 and J is TRBJ1-3; tentatively, D is TRBD1 (6 bases). The CDR3 protein is CASSVVGVVAGEWKNTIYF. For the CDR3, the DNA is TGTGCCAGCAGCGTAGTCGGGGTGGTCGCAGGGGAATGGAAAAACACCATATATTTT.